Below, 30 T cell receptor beta chains from the same sample are listed, as sequenced in a study of blood T cell repertoires in COVID-19. Here immunoSEQ multiplex PCR was the method, and the copy in TCRdb shows in-frame clones only, minus some. The table has 150,000 to 160,000 clones, approximately 78% seen once; the top ten hold around 1.7%. The sample taken for sequencing was peripheral blood. Receptors were obtained from a man at least 80 years old with acute or convalescent COVID-19.

As for this clone: Other DNA sequences in the sample encode the same CDR3. J is TRBJ1-2 and V is TRBV5-1, with D unresolved. The CDR3 loop spans 16 amino acids. Trimming took off 0 bases at V and 8 bases at J, with 20 bases between the two ends. Looked up from germline, CDR1 is SGHRS and CDR2 is YFSETQ. CDR3: CASSLASGDVAKGYTF. The CDR3 nucleotides read TGCGCCAGCAGCTTGGCTTCGGGAGACGTGGCTAAAGGCTACACCTTC. Variable domain in full (rest from reference TRBV5-1 and TRBJ1-2): KAGVTQTPRYLIKTRGQQVTLSCSPISGHRSVSWYQQTPGQGLQFLFEYFSETQRNKGNFPGRFSGRQFSNSRSEMNVSTLELGDSALYLCASSLASGDVAKGYTFGSGTRLTVV.

The gene calls are TRBV2 and TRBJ2-1; no clear D. The CDR3 is 13 amino acids. CDR1 is SNHLY, CDR2 FYNNEI, per germline. Deletions cut 11 bases from V and 2 bases from J, with 13 bases between. The CDR3 sequence is CAVTGWAYNEQFF. The CDR3 DNA sequence: TGTGCCGTGACTGGGTGGGCCTACAATGAGCAGTTCTTC.

The table lists this clone with a count of one. The chain uses TRBV4-3 and TRBJ1-2; D gene unclear. This CDR3 region has 15 residues. Per the germline V gene, CDR1 is LGHNA and CDR2 is YSLEER. V shed 0 bases and J shed 7 bases, with 15 bases lying between them. CDR3 region: CASSQDIPSAGGYTF. In DNA form, the CDR3 reads TGCGCCAGCAGCCAAGATATCCCCTCCGCGGGTGGCTACACCTTC.

The chain combines TRBV5-6 with TRBJ1-1; maybe TRBD1 (6 bases). This CDR3 is 12 amino acids long. Trimming pared 2 bases from V and 11 bases from J, leaving 13 bases between. The germline gives CDR1 SGHDT, CDR2 YYEEEE. CDR3 bases: TGTGCCAGCAGCTTACAGGGTGACAAGGCTTTCTTT. Its translation: CASSLQGDKAFF.

This chain's CDR3 is CASSAPGLAGGPTGANVLTF. The CDR3 bases are TGTGCCAGCAGTGCCCCGGGACTAGCGGGGGGGCCTACTGGGGCCAACGTCCTGACTTTC. The chain carries TRBV6-2 or TRBV6-3 and TRBJ2-6, with 16 positions matching TRBD2. The CDR3 is 20 residues long. V lost 5 bases, J lost 2 bases, and 9 bases stayed unmatched. Germline CDR1 reads MNHEY; CDR2 reads SVGEGT.

In nucleotides, the CDR3 is TGTGCCAGCAGTTCTCAACAGGGGGCGTACGGCTACACCTTC. Translating gives CASSSQQGAYGYTF. The chain has TRBV28 and TRBJ1-2; 9 nucleotides match TRBD1. Losses at the gene ends were 4 bases for V and 8 bases for J; bases not matched to a gene: 8. The CDR3 runs to 14 residues. CDR1 is MDHEN and CDR2 is SYDVKM in the germline V gene.

This rearrangement joins TRBV7-8 to TRBJ2-1; TRBD2 aligns across 13 bases. This CDR3 has 19 amino acids. CDR1 is SGHVS and CDR2 is FQNEAQ in the germline V gene. Trimming cost V 3 bases and J 7 bases; bases outside gene matches: 15. The CDR3 coding sequence is TGTGCCAGCAGCTTCCAACCGAACGTACTAGCGGGGGGGAGTAATGAGCAGTTCTTC. Amino acid sequence: CASSFQPNVLAGGSNEQFF.

In this sample, this clone turned up a few times. This chain uses TRBV6-6 with TRBJ2-7; D might be TRBD1 (5 bases). Per germline, CDR1 MNHNY and CDR2 SVGAGI (reference sequence). The V and J ends lost 10 bases and 11 bases respectively, with 21 bases between them. This CDR3 comprises 12 residues. Here the CDR3 DNA reads TGTGCCACCACTACCGGGTTCACAGGCGAGTACTTC. This codes for CATTTGFTGEYF.

The CDR3: CASSDRTGTGDTEAFF. DNA of the CDR3: TGTGCCAGCAGTGACCGGACAGGGACCGGGGACACTGAAGCTTTCTTT. This chain connects TRBV6-1 to TRBJ1-1, with TRBD1 matching 8 bases. CDR3 length equals 16 residues. The V segment lost 3 bases and the J segment 3 bases; nucleotides outside the gene matches: 9. The germline V gene has CDR1 MNHNS and CDR2 SASEGT.

The V call is TRBV25-1, the J call TRBJ1-2; 7 positions agree with TRBD1. V was pared by 7 bases and J by 2 bases, with 4 bases of the junction left unmatched. CDR3 size: 13 residues. Germline V CDR1 and CDR2: MGHDK, SYGVNS. The chain's CDR3 is CASTPGQNYGYTF. The CDR3 DNA sequence: TGTGCCAGCACCCCGGGACAGAACTATGGCTACACCTTC.

This clone appeared a few times. The chain recombines TRBV20-1 with TRBJ2-1; TRBD2 matches 9 bases. The CDR3 has 15 amino acids. Trimming took 3 bases from V and 4 from J; bases not matched to a gene: 7. CDR1 is DFQATT, CDR2 SNEGSKA, per germline (reference sequence). CDR3 amino acids: CSASLLAGLYNEQFF. The CDR3 bases are TGCAGTGCTAGTCTCCTAGCGGGGTTGTACAATGAGCAGTTCTTC.

The chain recombines TRBV6-5 with TRBJ1-1; 10 nucleotides match TRBD1. In germline, CDR1 is MNHEY, CDR2 SVGAGI. V lost 6 bases, J lost 5 bases, and 6 bases stayed unmatched. The CDR3 is made up of 14 amino acids. The DNA of the CDR3 is TGTGCCAGCAGCCGGGACAGGGGTTGGACTGAAGCTTTCTTT. Translation: CASSRDRGWTEAFF.

The chain combines TRBV7-6 with TRBJ2-1; D is possibly TRBD2 (5 bases). The CDR3 contains 14 residues. Germline V gene data show CDR1 as SGHVS and CDR2 as FNYEAQ. With 5 bases removed from V and 9 bases from J, the gap between germline ends came to 17 bases. The CDR3 region is CASSPEGDTIEQFF. The CDR3 DNA is TGTGCCAGCAGCCCAGAGGGCGATACAATTGAGCAGTTCTTC.

The rearrangement uses TRBV10-3 and TRBJ1-6; 11 bases match TRBD1. The length of the CDR3 is 18 residues. Germline V gene sequence: CDR1 ENHRY, CDR2 SYGVKD. After removal of 6 bases from V and 7 bases from J, the junction contained 14 bases not matched to a gene. The CDR3 region is CAISSGQGAQSANSPLHF. The CDR3, as DNA: TGTGCCATCAGCAGCGGACAGGGGGCTCAGTCCGCGAATTCACCCCTCCACTTT.

This sequence joins TRBV18 and TRBJ2-3; 8 bases are a match to TRBD2. This CDR3 has 15 amino acids. Trimming cost V 5 bases and J 3 bases; bases outside gene matches: 7. CDR1 and CDR2 from the germline V gene are KGHSH and LQKENI. The CDR3 DNA reads as TGTGCCAGCTCAACACTAGCGGTACAAACAGATACGCAGTATTTT. Translating it yields CASSTLAVQTDTQYF.

The chain employs TRBV11-3 and TRBJ2-1; weak D call: TRBD1 (5 bases). V was cut by 7 bases and J by 8 bases, with 21 bases left in between. The CDR3 extends over 15 amino acids. CDR1 and CDR2 (germline): SGHNT, YENEEA. The CDR3 sequence: CASTLRAGFLDEQFF. DNA for the CDR3: TGTGCCAGCACCCTCCGGGCAGGGTTTTTAGATGAGCAGTTCTTC.

The chain uses TRBV19 and TRBJ1-4; 10 nucleotides match TRBD1. Germline V CDR1 and CDR2: LNHDA, SQIVND (reference sequence). Trimming cost V 5 bases and J 8 bases; bases outside gene matches: 11. CDR3 length equals 16 residues. The CDR3 DNA sequence: TGTGCCAGTAGTGTTCGGACAGGGGGAAGCGGGGAAAAACTGTTTTTT. Translating gives CASSVRTGGSGEKLFF.

This clone was recorded a few times. The rearrangement joins TRBV11-2 to TRBJ1-1; 7 bases are shared with TRBD1. CDR1 is SGHAT, CDR2 FQNNGV, per germline. Trimming took 5 bases from V and 4 from J; bases not matched to a gene: 10. The CDR3 sequence is 15 residues long. The CDR3 coding sequence is TGTGCCAGCAGCCCTTTGACAGGGCGTGGCACTGAAGCTTTCTTT. Translated: CASSPLTGRGTEAFF.

The chain combines TRBV7-8 with TRBJ1-2; the D gene is possibly TRBD1 (5 bases). The CDR3 runs 18 residues. Looked up from germline, CDR1 is SGHVS and CDR2 is FQNEAQ. V lost 5 bases, J lost 4 bases, and 26 bases lay in between. The CDR3 sequence is CASSPGGAGIRRSYGYTF. CDR3 bases: TGTGCCAGCAGCCCGGGTGGGGCAGGGATACGTAGGAGCTATGGCTACACCTTC.

This clone was observed a few times. The chain uses TRBV5-1 and TRBJ2-7, with 13 bases lining up with TRBD2. The CDR3 runs to 18 residues. V shed 3 bases and J 0 bases; nucleotides not matched to a gene: 9. Germline-derived CDR1 and CDR2 are SGHRS and YFSETQ. The CDR3 nucleotides are TGCGCCAGCAGCTCCTTCGGACTAGCGGGGGATAGCTCCTACGAGCAGTACTTC. Protein: CASSSFGLAGDSSYEQYF.

The chain couples TRBV6-5 to TRBJ1-1, with unresolved D. The length of the CDR3 is 11 residues. Per the germline V gene, CDR1 is MNHEY and CDR2 is SVGAGI. Trimming cost V 6 bases and J 11 bases, with 13 bases left between them. The CDR3 DNA sequence: TGTGCCAGCAGAAACGAGGTCCAGGCTTTCTTT. The encoded protein is CASRNEVQAFF.

The V gene is TRBV5-6, the J gene TRBJ1-5; D is perhaps TRBD1 (6 bases). Germline V gene data show CDR1 as SGHDT and CDR2 as YYEEEE. CDR3 length: 14 residues. V lost 1 base and J lost 2, with 7 bases in between. The DNA of the CDR3 is TGTGCCAGCAGCTTGAGACAGGGCAATCAGCCCCAGCATTTT. Translated, it gives CASSLRQGNQPQHF.

There are a few counts of this clone. The chain has TRBV6-1 and TRBJ2-7; 9 bases fit TRBD2. CDR1 is MNHNS and CDR2 is SASEGT in the germline V gene. The junction had 10 bases not matched to a gene; V was cut back by 10 bases and J by 0 bases. The CDR3 contains 15 residues. This chain's CDR3 is CATESGGSSSYEQYF. CDR3 bases: TGTGCCACCGAAAGCGGGGGGTCCTCCTCCTACGAGCAGTACTTC.

This clone is classed as medium-sized (0.01 to 0.1%). The rearrangement links TRBV6-5 to TRBJ1-4, with D possibly TRBD1 on 5 matching bases. The germline V and J ends were trimmed by 2 bases and 7 bases, with 11 bases remaining between them. The CDR3 length is 14 residues. CDR1 and CDR2 (germline): MNHEY, SVGAGI. CDR3 nucleotides: TGTGCCAGCAGTTACAGGGGCGTCGGTGAAAAACTGTTTTTT. Amino acid sequence: CASSYRGVGEKLFF.

The V gene is TRBV5-8, the J gene TRBJ1-1, with TRBD1 matching over 7 bases. V shed 3 bases, J shed 4 bases, and the junction held 9 bases outside the gene matches. Germline V gene data show CDR1 as SGHTS and CDR2 as YDEGEE. The CDR3 contains 15 residues. The CDR3 DNA reads TGTGCCAGCAGCTCCGGGACAGTCAAGGTCACTGAAGCTTTCTTT. Protein: CASSSGTVKVTEAFF.

The chain uses TRBV7-2 and TRBJ2-2; 8 bases match TRBD2. Germline trimming cut 4 bases from V and 1 base from J; bases unmatched to any gene: 2. This CDR3 is built from 15 residues. In germline, CDR1 is SGHTA, CDR2 FQGNSA. The CDR3 DNA follows: TGTGCCAGCAGCTACCTAGCGGGGAACACCGGGGAGCTGTTTTTT. Its protein product is CASSYLAGNTGELFF.

V and J are TRBV12-2 and TRBJ2-7; TRBD1 was called by the table and not checked on the DNA. TRBV12-2 is recorded as a pseudogene. The CDR3 covers 16 residues. The CDR3: CASRLGRGQGNYEQYV. The DNA of the CDR3 is TGTGCAAGTCGCTTAGGCCGCGGACAGGGGAACTACGAGCAGTACGTC.

The chain employs TRBV5-1 and TRBJ1-2; possibly TRBD1 for D (6 bases). Between the trimmed V and J ends, which lost 0 bases and 4 bases, there was a span of 7 bases. Germline assignment: CDR1 SGHRS and CDR2 YFSETQ. The CDR3 contains 13 residues. This CDR3 reads CASSLGQVYGYTF. The DNA for the CDR3 is TGCGCCAGCAGCTTGGGACAGGTCTATGGCTACACCTTC.

The J gene is TRBJ1-6, the V gene TRBV11-3, with a possible D match to TRBD1 (5 bases). In germline, CDR1 is SGHNT, CDR2 YENEEA. This CDR3 has 14 amino acids. Deletions cut 6 bases from V and 7 bases from J, with 13 bases between. The CDR3 DNA sequence: TGTGCCAGCAGTGGTCCAGACAGCAATTCACCCCTCCACTTT. It specifies CASSGPDSNSPLHF.

Remarks on this clone: This specimen includes other DNA sequences encoding the same CDR3. The V call is TRBV29-1, the J call TRBJ1-2; 9 bases map to TRBD1. Germline V gives CDR1 SQVTM, CDR2 ANQGSEA. The junction had 2 bases not matched to a gene; V was cut back by 4 bases and J by 8 bases. The CDR3 covers 11 residues. The CDR3 loop is CSVGTGEGYTF. CDR3 nucleotide sequence: TGCAGCGTTGGGACAGGGGAAGGCTACACCTTC.